The clone carrying this T cell receptor beta chain occurred many times. The data stem from a study of T-cell reconstitution after alpha-beta-depleted transplantation in children. Molecular barcoding with unique molecular identifiers was used for the TCRbeta library. TCRdb fed the PCR reads into MiXCR, producing one record per CDR3 protein. Of more than 550,000 distinct CDR3 sequences in the sample, about 11% were seen once. V was clipped by 3 bases and J by 4 bases, with 13 bases between them. This CDR3 contains 15 residues. The clonotype comes from a human donor who donated a stem cell graft to a child with acute myeloid leukemia. The sample was PBMCs from the stem cell graft donor, taken from the stem cell graft. V gene TRBV12-3 or TRBV12-4 combines with J gene TRBJ2-4; no firm D call. CDR3: CASSLGGARKNIQYF. In DNA, the CDR3 is TGTGCCAGCAGTTTGGGTGGAGCCCGAAAAAACATTCAGTACTTC.